The 28 T cell receptor beta chains given below trace back to one sample, sequenced in a study of T cell repertoires in cytomegalovirus infection. Their target antigens are unknown. TCRdb ran MiXCR on the reads and lists one entry per CDR3 protein. Of more than 45,000 distinct CDR3 sequences listed, 33% are singletons. Sequenced: PBMCs, sequenced either directly or after in vitro stimulation (not recorded which). These receptors originate from a human donor in good health (CMV status not recorded). Some clones in this sample may be carry-over from other donors' samples.

This clonotype was counted a few times. The rearrangement uses TRBV5-4 and TRBJ2-3; 8 bases match TRBD2. The trim removed 3 bases at V and 2 bases at J, leaving 5 bases unmatched. This CDR3 has 15 residues. Germline assignment: CDR1 SGHNT and CDR2 YYREEE (reference sequence). The CDR3 here is CASSSAGGNTDTQYF. CDR3 sequence (DNA): TGTGCCAGCAGCTCGGCGGGGGGCAACACAGATACGCAGTATTTT.

Here the CDR3 DNA reads TGTGCCAGCAGCTTAAACAGTTACGAGCAGTACTTC. Protein product: CASSLNSYEQYF. This chain joins TRBV7-9 and TRBJ2-7; no definite D call. V shed 2 bases and J shed 4 bases, with 6 bases lying between them. The CDR3 length is 12 residues. The germline V gene encodes CDR1 SEHNR and CDR2 FQNEAQ (reference sequence).

The chain's CDR3 is CASGHRNYNEQFF. CDR3 nucleotide sequence: TGTGCCAGCGGCCATCGCAATTACAATGAGCAGTTCTTC. This chain connects TRBV7-2 to TRBJ2-1, with D hard to call. Per germline, CDR1 SGHTA and CDR2 FQGNSA. V lost 8 bases to trimming and J lost 4 bases, with 12 bases between them. CDR3 length: 13 amino acids.

The V gene is TRBV4-1, the J gene TRBJ2-1; no clear D. Germline CDR1 MGHRA, CDR2 YSYEKL. The CDR3 runs to 18 residues. V dropped 0 bases and J dropped 12 bases, with 27 bases sitting between them. The CDR3 region has the DNA TGCGCCAGCAGCCAAGATGGCACACCCGCACCCTACGGCAAGATGCAGTTCTTC. Translated: CASSQDGTPAPYGKMQFF.

This clonotype was counted once. The rearrangement links TRBV20-1 to TRBJ1-1, with D possibly being TRBD1 (5 bases). The CDR3 runs to 16 residues. Germline CDR1 is DFQATT and CDR2 is SNEGSKA (reference sequence). The V end was cut by 3 bases, the J end by 4 bases, with 21 bases between. For the CDR3, the DNA is TGCAGTGCTAGGGGGGAAAAGGTGGGGAGGACCACTGAAGCTTTCTTT. Protein sequence: CSARGEKVGRTTEAFF.

This chain connects TRBV6-1 to TRBJ2-4; D is ambiguous. This CDR3 has 11 residues. CDR1 MNHNS and CDR2 SASEGT come from the germline V gene. V lost 11 bases and J lost 0, with 5 bases in between. The CDR3 nucleotides are TGTGCCCCGGGAGCCAAAAACATTCAGTACTTC. Its protein is CAPGAKNIQYF.

The CDR3 loop is CASSRGGGRETQYF. The DNA for the CDR3 is TGTGCCAGTAGTAGAGGGGGCGGGCGAGAGACCCAGTACTTC. The V call is TRBV19, the J call TRBJ2-5; 7 bases match TRBD1. V trimming: 4 bases; J trimming: 4 bases; junction bases outside the gene matches: 6. The germline gives CDR1 LNHDA, CDR2 SQIVND (reference sequence). The CDR3 runs to 14 residues. Supplemented by reference TRBV19 and TRBJ2-5, the full variable domain reads DGGITQSPKYLFRKEGQNVTLSCEQNLNHDAMYWYRQDPGQGLRLIYYSQIVNDFQKGDIAEGYSVSREKKESFPLTVTSAQKNPTAFYLCASSRGGGRETQYFGPGTRLLVL.

This clonotype was counted a few times. The chain combines TRBV10-3 with TRBJ2-7, with 12 bases identical to TRBD2. The J segment lost 4 bases and the V segment lost 6 bases, leaving 10 bases of the junction unmatched. Germline V gives CDR1 ENHRY, CDR2 SYGVKD. The CDR3 is 16 residues long. The chain's CDR3 is CAISGPRLAGEYEQYF. Here the CDR3 DNA reads TGTGCCATCAGCGGCCCTCGACTAGCGGGGGAATACGAGCAGTACTTC.

This clonotype was seen at least ten times. As DNA, the CDR3 is TGTGCCAGCAGCTTGGGCAGCCCGACCGGAAACACCATATATTTT. Its translation is CASSLGSPTGNTIYF. The chain couples TRBV5-4 to TRBJ1-3, with D unresolved. V was cut by 0 bases and J by 4 bases, with 11 bases left in between. The CDR3 is 15 residues long. Germline V lookup: CDR1 SGHNT, CDR2 YYREEE (reference sequence).

The chain couples TRBV4-1 to TRBJ2-1; D remains ambiguous. The CDR3 extends over 16 amino acids. Trimming shortened V by 4 bases and J by 2 bases, and 15 bases separated the two germline ends. CDR1 is MGHRA and CDR2 is YSYEKL in the germline V gene. CDR3 region: CASSLNPEIPYNEQFF. The CDR3 DNA follows: TGCGCCAGCAGCCTTAACCCCGAGATTCCCTACAATGAGCAGTTCTTC.

The rearrangement uses TRBV7-2 and TRBJ2-5; D is unclear. The CDR3 is made up of 15 amino acids. Germline CDR1 is SGHTA and CDR2 is FQGNSA. V shed 3 bases and J shed 1 base, with 12 bases lying between them. The CDR3 loop is CASSFAATRQETQYF. CDR3 sequence (DNA): TGTGCCAGCAGCTTTGCAGCGACGCGCCAAGAGACCCAGTACTTC.

This clonotype was seen more than once but under ten times. The chain is built from TRBV6-5 and TRBJ2-3, with D tentatively TRBD1 (5 bases). Per germline, CDR1 MNHEY and CDR2 SVGAGI. This CDR3 is built from 18 residues. The germline V and J ends were trimmed by 2 bases and 1 base, with 19 bases remaining between them. This CDR3 is CASSYHPNRIARTDTQYF. CDR3 sequence (DNA): TGTGCCAGCAGTTACCACCCTAACAGGATCGCCCGCACAGATACGCAGTATTTT.

Here the CDR3 reads CSVGLAGVADTQYF. The CDR3 nucleotides are TGCAGCGTTGGTCTGGCGGGAGTGGCAGATACGCAGTATTTT. The rearrangement uses TRBV29-1 and TRBJ2-3; 7 bases fit TRBD2. Germline V gives CDR1 SQVTM, CDR2 ANQGSEA. There are 14 residues in the CDR3. V shed 4 bases, J shed 4 bases, and the junction held 8 bases outside the gene matches.

This clonotype was observed at least ten times. The CDR3 sequence: CASSEGEYQETQYF. CDR3 nucleotide sequence: TGTGCCAGCAGTGAGGGGGAATACCAAGAGACCCAGTACTTC. This chain uses TRBV12-3 or TRBV12-4 with TRBJ2-5; a weak D match, TRBD1 (6 bases). Trimming left V 5 bases short and J 0 bases short, with 10 bases between. The CDR3 totals 14 residues.

V usage is TRBV7-6 and J usage is TRBJ2-7; D remains unclear. This CDR3 contains 15 residues. Germline-derived CDR1 and CDR2 are SGHVS and FNYEAQ. The V and J ends lost 3 bases and 7 bases respectively, with 19 bases between them. CDR3 bases: TGTGCCAGCAGCTTCCTCGACTGGACGTCTTCAGAGCAGTACTTC. This codes for CASSFLDWTSSEQYF.

V usage is TRBV5-1 and J usage is TRBJ2-1; D perhaps matches TRBD2 (6 bases). Deletions cut 0 bases from V and 6 bases from J, with 13 bases between. Germline loops: CDR1 SGHRS, CDR2 YFSETQ. The CDR3 contains 15 residues. In nucleotides, the CDR3 is TGCGCCAGCAGCTTGGGGAGCGGGCCACTCAATGAGCAGTTCTTC. The encoded protein is CASSLGSGPLNEQFF.

The rearrangement links TRBV4-1 to TRBJ2-3; maybe TRBD1 (6 bases). Germline-derived CDR1 and CDR2 are MGHRA and YSYEKL. The CDR3 is made up of 16 amino acids. Trimming took 4 bases from V and 0 from J, leaving 14 bases between them. In DNA form, the CDR3 reads TGCGCCAGCAGCCCTGGACAGTTTTCTAGCACAGATACGCAGTATTTT. Its translation: CASSPGQFSSTDTQYF.

This chain connects TRBV7-2 to TRBJ1-5; 7 bases map to TRBD1. Germline lookup yields CDR1 SGHTA and CDR2 FQGNSA. The V segment lost 1 base and the J segment 6 bases; nucleotides outside the gene matches: 6. The CDR3 is 15 amino acids. The CDR3 nucleotides read TGTGCCAGCAGCTTAGAGGGGGCTGTACGTCAGCCCCAGCATTTT. This gives the protein CASSLEGAVRQPQHF. Full variable domain (rest looked up from reference TRBV7-2 and TRBJ1-5): GAGVSQSPSNKVTEKGKDVELRCDPISGHTALYWYRQSLGQGLEFLIYFQGNSAPDKSGLPSDRFSAERTGGSVSTLTIQRTQQEDSAVYLCASSLEGAVRQPQHFGDGTRLSIL.

This clonotype was observed a handful of times. This chain connects TRBV6-5 to TRBJ1-3; a possible D gene is TRBD1 (6 bases). V shed 6 bases and J shed 7 bases, with 19 bases lying between them. The CDR3 has 15 amino acids. Germline lookup yields CDR1 MNHEY and CDR2 SVGAGI. Here the CDR3 reads CASSRYTGFGNTIYF. In DNA form, the CDR3 reads TGTGCCAGCAGCCGATATACAGGGTTCGGGAACACCATATATTTT.

This clonotype was seen more than once but under ten times. The chain links TRBV6-1 to TRBJ2-5; 7 bases line up with TRBD1. Per the germline V gene, CDR1 is MNHNS and CDR2 is SASEGT. V lost 4 bases to trimming and J lost 2 bases; unmatched junction nucleotides: 1. The CDR3 covers 13 residues. The CDR3 DNA sequence: TGTGCCAGCAGTGGGACAGGACAAGAGACCCAGTACTTC. Amino acids: CASSGTGQETQYF.

This clonotype showed up just a few times. This chain joins TRBV5-4 and TRBJ2-5, with 7 positions matching TRBD1. The CDR3 totals 15 residues. Losses at the gene ends were 2 bases for V and 2 bases for J; bases not matched to a gene: 6. Germline V gene lookup returns CDR1 SGHNT and CDR2 YYREEE (reference sequence). CDR3 in DNA: TGTGCCAGCAGCTTTAACCCACAGGGGCAAGAGACCCAGTACTTC. This gives the protein CASSFNPQGQETQYF.

The rearrangement links TRBV7-6 to TRBJ2-3, with D hard to call. CDR1 and CDR2 from the germline V gene are SGHVS and FNYEAQ. V was clipped by 4 bases and J by 5 bases, with 16 bases between them. This CDR3 comprises 15 residues. The CDR3 loop reads CASSSGPSVGDTQYF. CDR3 coding DNA: TGTGCCAGCAGCTCCGGGCCGAGTGTCGGAGATACGCAGTATTTT.

V is TRBV29-1 and J is TRBJ2-7; possibly TRBD2 for D (7 bases). The CDR3 covers 13 residues. The germline CDR1 and CDR2 sequences are SQVTM and ANQGSEA. The ends were cut back, 6 bases at V and 3 bases at J, with 15 bases in the middle. The CDR3 region has the DNA TGCAGCGTCCGGGGGGAGGGGGGCTACGAGCAGTACTTC. This codes for CSVRGEGGYEQYF.

The chain combines TRBV20-1 with TRBJ2-3; 8 nucleotides match TRBD2. The CDR3 runs to 15 residues. With 5 bases clipped from V and 5 bases from J, the junction kept 12 bases outside the gene matches. The germline V gene has CDR1 DFQATT and CDR2 SNEGSKA (reference sequence). This chain's CDR3 is CSAGNSGASRDTQYF. For the CDR3, the DNA is TGCAGTGCTGGTAATAGCGGGGCGTCGAGAGATACGCAGTATTTT.

This clonotype has at least ten counts. The chain recombines TRBV7-6 with TRBJ2-5; TRBD2 aligns across 10 bases. Per germline, CDR1 SGHVS and CDR2 FNYEAQ. Trimming at V came to 1 base and at J to 1 base, leaving 3 bases not matched to a gene. The CDR3 length is 16 residues. CDR3 nucleotides: TGTGCCAGCAGCTTAGTAGCGGGGGGCCGCCAAGAGACCCAGTACTTC. Translated: CASSLVAGGRQETQYF.

This clonotype has more than one count but fewer than ten. The rearrangement links TRBV7-2 to TRBJ2-3; the D is unclear. The V gene's germline CDR1 is SGHTA and CDR2 FQGNSA. CDR3 length equals 14 residues. V lost 2 bases and J 6 bases, leaving 12 bases between the germline ends. The CDR3 loop reads CASSLRPLGDTQYF. For the CDR3, the DNA is TGTGCCAGCAGCTTAAGGCCGCTGGGGGATACGCAGTATTTT.

The chain uses TRBV7-2 and TRBJ1-1; no clear D gene. CDR3 size: 14 residues. V was clipped by 0 bases and J by 4 bases, with 9 bases between them. Germline CDR1 and CDR2: SGHTA and FQGNSA. CDR3 DNA sequence: TGTGCCAGCAGCTTAGCAGGAGTGATCACTGAAGCTTTCTTT. Its translation: CASSLAGVITEAFF. Full variable domain (outside the CDR3, taken from reference TRBV7-2 and TRBJ1-1): GAGVSQSPSNKVTEKGKDVELRCDPISGHTALYWYRQSLGQGLEFLIYFQGNSAPDKSGLPSDRFSAERTGGSVSTLTIQRTQQEDSAVYLCASSLAGVITEAFFGQGTRLTVV.

This clonotype has more than one count but fewer than ten. This sequence joins TRBV6-2 or TRBV6-3 and TRBJ2-5; D is undetermined. CDR1 is MNHEY and CDR2 is SVGEGT in the germline V gene. Trimming took off 11 bases at V and 4 bases at J, with 14 bases between the two ends. This CDR3 has 12 amino acids. CDR3 nucleotide sequence: TGTGCCGGGTCGACCGTCGGAGAGACCCAGTACTTC. This gives the protein CAGSTVGETQYF.